This entry is about one T cell receptor beta chain. Its cognate antigen is unknown. The sample belongs to a study of glioma-infiltrating T cells after dendritic cell vaccination. Study as a whole: Samples are from glioblastoma patients in Phase I and II dendritic cell vaccine trials. Treatment, given 2003 to 2012, was autologous tumor lysate-pulsed dendritic cell vaccination.

CDR3 size: 14 residues. Germline values: CDR1 MNHEY, CDR2 SVGAGI. V was clipped by 6 bases and J by 9 bases, with 18 bases between them. Clones were sequenced by immunoSEQ multiplex PCR, and TCRdb holds only the in-frame ones, with some missing. The sample carries around 96,000 clones, 70% to 80% recorded once. General study results and limits: Higher pretreatment TIL content predicted longer progression-free time and survival. Higher TCR clonality did not directly relate to longer survival.

The receptor was derived from a human donor with glioblastoma. The sample consisted of blood, taken before dendritic cell vaccination. The rearrangement links TRBV6-5 to TRBJ1-5, with D perhaps matching TRBD1 (6 bases). The CDR3 protein is CASSPETGKRPQHF. In DNA, the CDR3 is TGTGCCAGCAGCCCCGAGACAGGCAAGAGGCCCCAGCATTTT.